This entry lists 31 T cell receptor beta chains sequenced from one sample in a study of T cell responses to AZD1222 COVID-19 vaccine. Clones were sequenced by immunoSEQ multiplex PCR, and TCRdb holds only the in-frame ones, with some missing. Here the sample spans about 110,000 clones, around 93% being singletons. The source material was peripheral blood, sampled 28 days after the second AZD1222 dose. Receptors originate from an adult who received the AZD1222 COVID-19 vaccine.

The V and J genes are TRBV25-1 and TRBJ2-1, with D possibly TRBD1 on 6 matching bases. The CDR3 has 17 amino acids. V lost 4 bases to trimming and J lost 8 bases, with 24 bases between them. Germline values: CDR1 MGHDK, CDR2 SYGVNS. Here the CDR3 reads CASSVRDNYSRSDEQFF. DNA of the CDR3: TGTGCCAGCAGTGTTAGGGACAATTACTCTAGGTCGGATGAGCAGTTCTTC.

The chain employs TRBV2 and TRBJ1-2; possibly TRBD1 for D (6 bases). The CDR3 consists of 14 residues. V lost 3 bases and J lost 6, with 14 bases in between. The V gene's germline CDR1 is SNHLY and CDR2 FYNNEI. CDR3 amino acids: CASSEHREGHGYTF. CDR3 DNA: TGTGCCAGCAGTGAGCACAGGGAAGGACATGGCTACACCTTC. Based on the CDR3 plus reference TRBV2 and TRBJ1-2, the full variable domain is EPEVTQTPSHQVTQMGQEVILRCVPISNHLYFYWYRQILGQKVEFLVSFYNNEISEKSEIFDDQFSVERPDGSNFTLKIRSTKLEDSAMYFCASSEHREGHGYTFGSGTRLTVV.

The CDR3 protein is CASSPDRGLYTEAFF. In nucleotides, the CDR3 is TGTGCCAGTAGTCCAGACAGGGGACTTTACACTGAAGCTTTCTTT. The chain recombines TRBV19 with TRBJ1-1, with 8 bases matching TRBD1. After removal of 5 bases from V and 3 bases from J, the junction contained 8 bases not matched to a gene. CDR3 length: 15 residues. Per germline, CDR1 LNHDA and CDR2 SQIVND (reference sequence).

V is TRBV6-5 and J is TRBJ1-3; D unclear. The V and J ends lost 6 bases and 0 bases respectively, with 15 bases between them. The CDR3 contains 16 residues. CDR1 and CDR2 (germline): MNHEY, SVGAGI. The CDR3 nucleotides are TGTGCCAGCAGCTACACCTGGGCCATCTCTGGAAACACCATATATTTT. Protein: CASSYTWAISGNTIYF.

The chain couples TRBV4-1 to TRBJ1-4, with TRBD1 matching 10 bases. The CDR3 has 19 residues. With V trimmed by 0 bases and J by 2 bases, 9 bases remained unmatched. Germline V gene data show CDR1 as MGHRA and CDR2 as YSYEKL. CDR3 in amino acids: CASSQEPGQGLKTNEKLFF. CDR3 nucleotide sequence: TGCGCCAGCAGCCAAGAGCCGGGACAGGGGTTGAAGACTAATGAAAAACTGTTTTTT.

V gene TRBV7-9 combines with J gene TRBJ2-7, with D perhaps TRBD1 (6 bases). This CDR3 is 14 amino acids long. Germline CDR1 and CDR2: SEHNR and FQNEAQ (reference sequence). V dropped 4 bases and J dropped 5 bases, with 15 bases sitting between them. CDR3 loop: CASSWQQGRNEQYF. In nucleotides, the CDR3 is TGTGCCAGCAGCTGGCAACAGGGTCGGAACGAGCAGTACTTC.

The chain recombines TRBV12-3 or TRBV12-4 with TRBJ2-1; D is uncertain. V was clipped by 3 bases and J by 9 bases, with 9 bases between them. The CDR3 has 12 residues. CDR3 amino acids: CASSFGEAEQFF. The CDR3 DNA reads as TGTGCCAGCAGTTTCGGTGAGGCTGAGCAGTTCTTC.

This clone came up once. The rearrangement links TRBV7-9 to TRBJ1-2; D is ambiguous. The CDR3 is 12 residues long. V dropped 6 bases and J dropped 7 bases, with 12 bases sitting between them. The V gene's germline CDR1 is SEHNR and CDR2 FQNEAQ (reference sequence). The CDR3 loop reads CASRLLVGGYTF. CDR3 coding DNA: TGTGCCAGCAGACTACTGGTGGGTGGCTACACCTTC.

The chain employs TRBV9 and TRBJ2-1, with 7 bases aligning to TRBD2. The CDR3 is 13 amino acids. The germline V gene encodes CDR1 SGDLS and CDR2 YYNGEE. V lost 6 bases and J lost 5; bases outside the gene matches: 5. CDR3 bases: TGTGCCAGCAAGCGGGGCCAGGACAATGAGCAGTTCTTC. Translated: CASKRGQDNEQFF.

The rearrangement uses TRBV15 and TRBJ2-7, with a weak D call TRBD1 (7 bases). V lost 1 base to trimming and J lost 3 bases, with 13 bases between them. The CDR3 sequence is 15 residues long. Germline V gives CDR1 LNHNV, CDR2 YYDKDF (reference sequence). This CDR3 is CATSRVQGGLYEQYF. The CDR3 nucleotides are TGTGCCACCAGCAGAGTCCAGGGGGGCCTCTACGAGCAGTACTTC.

The chain combines TRBV5-6 with TRBJ1-3; D call uncertain. Trimming cost V 0 bases and J 3 bases, with 7 bases left between them. The CDR3 spans 14 residues. Per germline, CDR1 SGHDT and CDR2 YYEEEE. The CDR3 nucleotides read TGTGCCAGCAGCTTGGAAGGGATTGGAAACACCATATATTTT. This sequence encodes CASSLEGIGNTIYF. Full variable domain (remainder filled in from reference TRBV5-6 and TRBJ1-3): DAGVTQSPTHLIKTRGQQVTLRCSPKSGHDTVSWYQQALGQGPQFIFQYYEEEERQRGNFPDRFSGHQFPNYSSELNVNALLLGDSALYLCASSLEGIGNTIYFGEGSWLTVV.

This chain joins TRBV19 and TRBJ1-6, with 7 bases fitting TRBD1. The CDR3 covers 17 residues. Germline V gives CDR1 LNHDA, CDR2 SQIVND (reference sequence). J lost 0 bases, V lost 4 bases, and 6 bases had no gene match. Here the CDR3 DNA reads TGTGCCAGTAGTAACCGACAGGGAAGCTCCTATAATTCACCCCTCCACTTT. Its translation is CASSNRQGSSYNSPLHF. Drawing the rest from reference TRBV19 and TRBJ1-6, the complete variable domain is DGGITQSPKYLFRKEGQNVTLSCEQNLNHDAMYWYRQDPGQGLRLIYYSQIVNDFQKGDIAEGYSVSREKKESFPLTVTSAQKNPTAFYLCASSNRQGSSYNSPLHFGNGTRLTVT.

This chain links TRBV28 with TRBJ2-4; 7 bases are shared with TRBD1. Germline loops: CDR1 MDHEN, CDR2 SYDVKM. The CDR3 consists of 16 residues. V dropped 6 bases and J dropped 9; count of bases not matched to a gene: 17. The CDR3 DNA follows: TGTGCCAGCAGACCAACCTCGACAGGGTTCGCGGCCATTCAGTACTTC. Its protein is CASRPTSTGFAAIQYF.

The CDR3 DNA reads TGTGCCAGCAGCTCCTTCTACGAGCAGTACTTC. It encodes CASSSFYEQYF. The chain employs TRBV6-6 and TRBJ2-7; D unresolved. Germline-derived CDR1 and CDR2 are MNHNY and SVGAGI (reference sequence). This CDR3 is 11 amino acids long. The V gene lost 6 bases and the J gene lost 3 bases, with 6 bases spanning the gap.

The chain recombines TRBV10-3 with TRBJ2-7, with D perhaps TRBD1 or TRBD2 (6 bases each). The CDR3 has 14 amino acids. With 6 bases removed from V and 4 bases from J, the gap between germline ends came to 16 bases. Germline-derived CDR1 and CDR2 are ENHRY and SYGVKD. CDR3 protein: CAIRSGGLQYEQYF. As DNA, the CDR3 is TGTGCCATCAGGTCTGGGGGGCTCCAATACGAGCAGTACTTC.

The gene calls are TRBV7-2 and TRBJ2-5; weak D call: TRBD1 (5 bases). Between the trimmed V and J ends, which lost 2 bases and 7 bases, there was a span of 11 bases. CDR1 and CDR2 (germline): SGHTA, FQGNSA. CDR3 length equals 13 residues. The CDR3 DNA is TGTGCCAGCAGCTTAACTCAGCAGGGGACCCAGTACTTC. Translated: CASSLTQQGTQYF.

The chain combines TRBV5-6 with TRBJ1-1, with D unresolved. The V and J ends lost 2 bases and 2 bases respectively, with 7 bases between them. This CDR3 is 13 amino acids long. CDR1 and CDR2 (germline): SGHDT, YYEEEE. The CDR3 sequence is CASSFPFNTEAFF. In DNA, the CDR3 is TGTGCCAGCAGCTTCCCCTTTAACACTGAAGCTTTCTTT. Full variable domain (outside the CDR3, taken from reference TRBV5-6 and TRBJ1-1): DAGVTQSPTHLIKTRGQQVTLRCSPKSGHDTVSWYQQALGQGPQFIFQYYEEEERQRGNFPDRFSGHQFPNYSSELNVNALLLGDSALYLCASSFPFNTEAFFGQGTRLTVV.

The chain recombines TRBV7-8 with TRBJ2-7; no firm D call. The CDR3 length is 12 residues. The germline CDR1 and CDR2 sequences are SGHVS and FQNEAQ. Trimming cost V 5 bases and J 3 bases, with 8 bases left between them. The CDR3 DNA reads TGTGCCAGCAGCGTACAGTACTACGAGCAGTACTTC. Its translation is CASSVQYYEQYF.

This sequence joins TRBV24-1 and TRBJ2-5, with 8 bases matching TRBD2. V trimming: 4 bases; J trimming: 5 bases; junction bases outside the gene matches: 2. This CDR3 is 13 amino acids long. Germline V gives CDR1 KGHDR, CDR2 SFDVKD. The CDR3 region has the DNA TGTGCCACCAGTGACCGGGGGGGGGAGACCCAGTACTTC. Translating gives CATSDRGGETQYF.

The V and J genes are TRBV11-2 and TRBJ2-6, with no clear D. The V gene lost 3 bases and the J gene lost 2 bases, with 5 bases spanning the gap. Germline values: CDR1 SGHAT, CDR2 FQNNGV. The CDR3 has 14 amino acids. CDR3 in amino acids: CASSFGPGANVLTF. In DNA, the CDR3 is TGTGCCAGCAGCTTCGGTCCTGGGGCCAACGTCCTGACTTTC. Full variable domain (remainder filled in from reference TRBV11-2 and TRBJ2-6): EAGVAQSPRYKIIEKRQSVAFWCNPISGHATLYWYQQILGQGPKLLIQFQNNGVVDDSQLPKDRFSAERLKGVDSTLKIQPAKLEDSAVYLCASSFGPGANVLTFGAGSRLTVL.

V gene TRBV12-5 combines with J gene TRBJ1-5; no clear D gene. CDR1 is LGHNT, CDR2 FRNRAP, per germline. The CDR3 has 17 residues. V was pared by 0 bases and J by 0 bases, with 12 bases between. CDR3: CASGLVLWQSSNQPQHF. CDR3 DNA sequence: TGTGCTAGTGGTTTGGTACTATGGCAGAGTAGCAATCAGCCCCAGCATTTT.

The chain is built from TRBV7-9 and TRBJ2-5, with a possible D match to TRBD1 (6 bases). The CDR3 runs to 15 residues. V gave up 3 bases and J gave up 5 bases, with 16 bases separating them. Germline V gene sequence: CDR1 SEHNR, CDR2 FQNEAQ (reference sequence). DNA for the CDR3: TGTGCCAGCAGCTTTTCAGGGGCGCGGCCGGAGACCCAGTACTTC. Protein product: CASSFSGARPETQYF. Full variable domain (missing parts from reference TRBV7-9 and TRBJ2-5): DTGVSQNPRHKITKRGQNVTFRCDPISEHNRLYWYRQTLGQGPEFLTYFQNEAQLEKSRLLSDRFSAERPKGSFSTLEIQRTEQGDSAMYLCASSFSGARPETQYFGPGTRLLVL.

This clone was recorded once. This chain uses TRBV7-8 with TRBJ1-1, with a tentative D call TRBD1 (6 bases). With 6 bases removed from V and 2 bases from J, the gap between germline ends came to 19 bases. The CDR3 is 16 amino acids. Germline-derived CDR1 and CDR2 are SGHVS and FQNEAQ. The CDR3 DNA reads TGTGCCAGCAGGGAAGGCCGGGACACCAGAAACACTGAAGCTTTCTTT. Translating it yields CASREGRDTRNTEAFF.

The chain combines TRBV6-5 with TRBJ1-1, with D perhaps matching TRBD1 (5 bases). CDR3 length equals 15 residues. Trimming left V 1 base short and J 3 bases short, with 12 bases between. Per the germline V gene, CDR1 is MNHEY and CDR2 is SVGAGI. For the CDR3, the DNA is TGTGCCAGCAGTTACTGGGGTCCCAGGGACACTGAAGCTTTCTTT. Translation gives CASSYWGPRDTEAFF.

The V and J genes are TRBV5-1 and TRBJ2-1; D is ambiguous. The CDR3 is 12 residues long. Trimming shortened V by 2 bases and J by 5 bases, and 5 bases separated the two germline ends. The germline V gene has CDR1 SGHRS and CDR2 YFSETQ. CDR3 loop: CASSFGDNEQFF. DNA for the CDR3: TGCGCCAGCAGCTTTGGGGACAATGAGCAGTTCTTC.

The chain is built from TRBV4-2 and TRBJ2-2; 10 bases are shared with TRBD2. Germline V CDR1 and CDR2: LGHNA, YNFKEQ. The CDR3 loop spans 15 amino acids. V lost 8 bases, J lost 4 bases, and 7 bases stayed unmatched. CDR3 loop: CASGPTSGRTGELFF. The CDR3 nucleotides read TGTGCCAGCGGACCGACTAGCGGGCGCACCGGGGAGCTGTTTTTT.

The chain combines TRBV7-8 with TRBJ2-7; D is undetermined. V lost 1 base and J 3 bases, leaving 13 bases between the germline ends. CDR1 and CDR2 from the germline V gene are SGHVS and FQNEAQ. The CDR3 consists of 15 residues. CDR3 in amino acids: CASSLDGLTSYEQYF. The CDR3 DNA reads TGTGCCAGCAGCTTAGATGGATTAACAAGCTACGAGCAGTACTTC.

The chain is built from TRBV13 and TRBJ1-2, with D perhaps TRBD1 (6 bases). The V gene lost 7 bases and the J gene lost 6 bases, with 24 bases spanning the gap. CDR1 and CDR2 (germline): PRHDT, FYEKMQ (reference sequence). This CDR3 contains 16 residues. The CDR3 spells CASTIPTRDRQDGYTF. CDR3 bases: TGTGCCAGCACCATACCTACCCGAGACAGGCAAGATGGCTACACCTTC.

V is TRBV29-1 and J is TRBJ1-4, with unresolved D. The CDR3 has 13 amino acids. The germline V and J ends were trimmed by 6 bases and 5 bases, with 13 bases remaining between them. From germline, CDR1 is SQVTM and CDR2 ANQGSEA. This chain's CDR3 is CSVHTALNEKLFF. In nucleotides, the CDR3 is TGCAGCGTGCATACAGCACTAAATGAAAAACTGTTTTTT.

V is TRBV12-5 and J is TRBJ1-3; unclear D gene. The V end was cut by 8 bases, the J end by 5 bases, with 13 bases between. The CDR3 sequence is 13 residues long. From germline, CDR1 is LGHNT and CDR2 FRNRAP. CDR3 amino acids: CASSGLLRNTIYF. In DNA form, the CDR3 reads TGTGCTAGTAGTGGGCTACTACGAAACACCATATATTTT.

The V gene is TRBV6-5, the J gene TRBJ2-5; D might be TRBD2 (6 bases). There are 15 residues in the CDR3. Germline-derived CDR1 and CDR2 are MNHEY and SVGAGI. V gave up 5 bases and J gave up 0 bases, with 13 bases separating them. The chain's CDR3 is CASSPARGYQETQYF. The CDR3 DNA reads as TGTGCCAGCAGTCCAGCACGGGGGTACCAAGAGACCCAGTACTTC.